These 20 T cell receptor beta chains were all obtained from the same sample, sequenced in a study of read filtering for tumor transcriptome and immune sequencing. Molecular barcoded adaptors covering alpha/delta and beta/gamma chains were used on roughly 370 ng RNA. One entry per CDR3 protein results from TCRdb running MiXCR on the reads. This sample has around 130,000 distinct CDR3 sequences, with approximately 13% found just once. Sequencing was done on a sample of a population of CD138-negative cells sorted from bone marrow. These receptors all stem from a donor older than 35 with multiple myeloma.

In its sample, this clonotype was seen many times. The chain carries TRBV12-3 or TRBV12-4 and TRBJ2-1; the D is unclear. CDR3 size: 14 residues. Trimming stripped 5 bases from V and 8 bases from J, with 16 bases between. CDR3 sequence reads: CASSHSASFYEQFF. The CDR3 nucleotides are TGTGCCAGCAGTCACAGCGCTAGTTTCTATGAGCAGTTCTTC.

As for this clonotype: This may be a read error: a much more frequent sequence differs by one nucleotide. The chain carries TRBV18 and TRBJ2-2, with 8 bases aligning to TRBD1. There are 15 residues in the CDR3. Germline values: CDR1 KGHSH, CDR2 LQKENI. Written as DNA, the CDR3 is TGTGCCAGCCCACCACAGGGGGACGACGCCGGGGAGCTGTTTTTT. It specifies CASPPQGDDAGELFF.

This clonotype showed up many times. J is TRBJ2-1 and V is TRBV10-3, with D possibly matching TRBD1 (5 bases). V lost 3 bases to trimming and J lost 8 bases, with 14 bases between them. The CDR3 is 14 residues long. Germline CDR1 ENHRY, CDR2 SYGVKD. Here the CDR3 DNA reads TGTGCCATCAGTGAAGGACGTAACAGGTATGAGCAGTTCTTC. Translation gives CAISEGRNRYEQFF.

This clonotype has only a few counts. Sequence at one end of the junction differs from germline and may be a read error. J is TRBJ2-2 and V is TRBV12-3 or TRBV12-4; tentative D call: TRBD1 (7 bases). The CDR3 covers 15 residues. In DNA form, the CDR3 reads TGTGCCGGCAGTTTAGACAGGGCGGGGACCGGGGAGCTGTTTTTT. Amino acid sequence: CAGSLDRAGTGELFF.

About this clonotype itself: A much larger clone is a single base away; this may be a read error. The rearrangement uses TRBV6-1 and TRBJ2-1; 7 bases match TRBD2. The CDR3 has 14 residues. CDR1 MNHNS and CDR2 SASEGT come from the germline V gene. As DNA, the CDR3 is TGTGCCAGCAGTGAACTAGCGGAGTACAATGAGCAGTCCTTC. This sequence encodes CASSELAEYNEQSF.

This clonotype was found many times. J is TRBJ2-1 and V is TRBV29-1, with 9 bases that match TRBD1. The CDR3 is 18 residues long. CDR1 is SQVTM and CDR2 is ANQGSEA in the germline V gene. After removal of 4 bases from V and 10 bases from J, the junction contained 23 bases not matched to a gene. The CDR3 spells CSVVLFPWLDRGIGEQFF. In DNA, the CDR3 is TGCAGCGTTGTCCTCTTCCCCTGGTTGGACAGGGGAATAGGGGAGCAGTTCTTC.

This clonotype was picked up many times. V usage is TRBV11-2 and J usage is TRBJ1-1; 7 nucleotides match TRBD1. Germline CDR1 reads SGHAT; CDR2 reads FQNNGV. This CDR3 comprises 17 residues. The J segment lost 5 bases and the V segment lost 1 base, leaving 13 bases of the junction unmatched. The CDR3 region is CASSLVMTGQGGTEAFF. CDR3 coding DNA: TGTGCCAGCAGCTTAGTTATGACAGGGCAAGGGGGAACTGAAGCTTTCTTT.

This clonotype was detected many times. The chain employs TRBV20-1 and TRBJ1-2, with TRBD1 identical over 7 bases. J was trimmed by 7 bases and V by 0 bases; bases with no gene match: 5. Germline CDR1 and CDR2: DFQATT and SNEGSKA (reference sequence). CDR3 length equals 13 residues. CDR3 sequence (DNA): TGCAGTGCTAGAGATATAGGGGGCTCTGGCTACACCTTC. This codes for CSARDIGGSGYTF.

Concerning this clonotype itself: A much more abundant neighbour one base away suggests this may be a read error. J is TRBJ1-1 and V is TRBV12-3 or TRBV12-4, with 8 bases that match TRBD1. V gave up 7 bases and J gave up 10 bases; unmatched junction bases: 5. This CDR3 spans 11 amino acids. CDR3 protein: CASNTGTGAFF. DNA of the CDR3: TGTGCCAGCAATACCGGGACAGGAGCTTTCTTT.

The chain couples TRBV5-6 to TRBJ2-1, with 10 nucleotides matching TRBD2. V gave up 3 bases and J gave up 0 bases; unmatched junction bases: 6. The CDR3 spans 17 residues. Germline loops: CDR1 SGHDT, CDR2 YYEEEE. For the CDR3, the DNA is TGTGCCAGCAGCTGGCTAGCGGGAGAGAGCTCCTACAATGAGCAGTTCTTC. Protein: CASSWLAGESSYNEQFF.

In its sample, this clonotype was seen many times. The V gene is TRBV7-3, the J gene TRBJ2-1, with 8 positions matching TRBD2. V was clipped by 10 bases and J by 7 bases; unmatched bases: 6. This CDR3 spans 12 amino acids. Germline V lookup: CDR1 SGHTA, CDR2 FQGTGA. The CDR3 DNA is TGTGCCATCGAAAGCGGGAGTAATGAGCAGTTCTTC. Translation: CAIESGSNEQFF.

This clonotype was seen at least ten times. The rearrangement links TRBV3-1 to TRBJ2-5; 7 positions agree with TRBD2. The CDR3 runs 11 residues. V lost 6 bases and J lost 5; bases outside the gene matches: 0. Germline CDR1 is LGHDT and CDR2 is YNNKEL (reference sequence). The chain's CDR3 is CASRRGETQYF. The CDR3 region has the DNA TGTGCCAGCAGGCGGGGGGAGACCCAGTACTTC.

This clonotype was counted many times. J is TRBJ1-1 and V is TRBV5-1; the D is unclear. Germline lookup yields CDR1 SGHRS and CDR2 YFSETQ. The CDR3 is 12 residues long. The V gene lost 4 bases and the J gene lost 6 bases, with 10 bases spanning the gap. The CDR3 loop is CASSPDGPEAFF. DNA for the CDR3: TGCGCCAGCAGCCCGGACGGCCCTGAAGCTTTCTTT.

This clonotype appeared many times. The DNA of the CDR3 is TGTGCCAGCAGTTTTCGGAGCACAGATACGCAGTATTTT. This encodes CASSFRSTDTQYF. The genes are TRBV27 and TRBJ2-3, with D unresolved. The CDR3 covers 13 residues. Trimming took off 3 bases at V and 0 bases at J, with 4 bases between the two ends. Germline V CDR1 and CDR2: MNHEY, SMNVEV (reference sequence).

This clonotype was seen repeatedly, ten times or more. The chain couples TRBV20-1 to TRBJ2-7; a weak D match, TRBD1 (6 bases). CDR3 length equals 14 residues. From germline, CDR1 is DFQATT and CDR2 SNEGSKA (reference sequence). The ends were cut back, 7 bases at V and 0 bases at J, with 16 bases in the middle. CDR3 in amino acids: CSGTRDTLSYEQYF. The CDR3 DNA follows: TGCAGTGGAACGAGGGACACCCTCTCCTACGAGCAGTACTTC.

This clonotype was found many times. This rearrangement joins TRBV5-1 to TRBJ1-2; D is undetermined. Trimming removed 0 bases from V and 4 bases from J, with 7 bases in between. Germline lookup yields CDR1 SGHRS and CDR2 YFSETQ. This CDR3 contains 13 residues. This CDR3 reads CASSLGGFYGYTF. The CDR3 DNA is TGCGCCAGCAGCTTGGGGGGATTCTATGGCTACACCTTC.

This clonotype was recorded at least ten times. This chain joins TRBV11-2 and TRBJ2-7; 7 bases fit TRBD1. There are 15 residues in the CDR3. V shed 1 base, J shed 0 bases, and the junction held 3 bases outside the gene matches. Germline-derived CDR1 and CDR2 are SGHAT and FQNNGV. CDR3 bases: TGTGCCAGCAGCTTAGGGGGGACAGTCTCCTACGAGCAGTACTTC. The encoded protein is CASSLGGTVSYEQYF.

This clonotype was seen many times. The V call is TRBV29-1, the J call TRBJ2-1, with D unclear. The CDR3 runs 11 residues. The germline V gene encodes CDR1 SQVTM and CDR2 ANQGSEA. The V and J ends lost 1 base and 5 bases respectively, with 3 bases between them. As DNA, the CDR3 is TGCAGCGTTGAAGGGAACAATGAGCAGTTCTTC. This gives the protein CSVEGNNEQFF.

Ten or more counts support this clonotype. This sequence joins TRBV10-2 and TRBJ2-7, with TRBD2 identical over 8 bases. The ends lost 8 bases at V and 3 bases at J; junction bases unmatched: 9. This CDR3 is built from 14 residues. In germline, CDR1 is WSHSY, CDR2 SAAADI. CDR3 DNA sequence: TGCGCCAGCGGCGGGGCTAGCGGGTTCTACGAGCAGTACTTC. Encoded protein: CASGGASGFYEQYF.

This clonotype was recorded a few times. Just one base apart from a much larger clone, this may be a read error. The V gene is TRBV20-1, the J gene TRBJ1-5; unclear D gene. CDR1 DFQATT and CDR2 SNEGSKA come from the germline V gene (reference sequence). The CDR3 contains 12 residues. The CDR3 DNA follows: TGCAGTGCTAGTGGTGGCAATCGGCCCCAGCATTTT. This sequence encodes CSASGGNRPQHF.